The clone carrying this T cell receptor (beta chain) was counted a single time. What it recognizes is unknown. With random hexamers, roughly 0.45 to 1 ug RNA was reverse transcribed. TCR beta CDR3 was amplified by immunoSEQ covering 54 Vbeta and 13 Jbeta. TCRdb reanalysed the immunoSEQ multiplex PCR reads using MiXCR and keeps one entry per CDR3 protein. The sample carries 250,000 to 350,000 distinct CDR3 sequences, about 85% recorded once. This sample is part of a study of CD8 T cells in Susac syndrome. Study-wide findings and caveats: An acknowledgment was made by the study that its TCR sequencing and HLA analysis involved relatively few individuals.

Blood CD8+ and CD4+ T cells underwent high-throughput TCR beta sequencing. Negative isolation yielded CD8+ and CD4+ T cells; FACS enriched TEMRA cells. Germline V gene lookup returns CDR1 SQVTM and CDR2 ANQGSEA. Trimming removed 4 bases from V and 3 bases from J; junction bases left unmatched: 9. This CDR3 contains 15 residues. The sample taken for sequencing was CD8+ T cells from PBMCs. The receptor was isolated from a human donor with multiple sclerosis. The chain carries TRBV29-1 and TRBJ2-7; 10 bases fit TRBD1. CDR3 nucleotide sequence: TGCAGCGTTGCGGGTGGGACAGGGGCGCGCTACGAGCAGTACTTC. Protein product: CSVAGGTGARYEQYF.